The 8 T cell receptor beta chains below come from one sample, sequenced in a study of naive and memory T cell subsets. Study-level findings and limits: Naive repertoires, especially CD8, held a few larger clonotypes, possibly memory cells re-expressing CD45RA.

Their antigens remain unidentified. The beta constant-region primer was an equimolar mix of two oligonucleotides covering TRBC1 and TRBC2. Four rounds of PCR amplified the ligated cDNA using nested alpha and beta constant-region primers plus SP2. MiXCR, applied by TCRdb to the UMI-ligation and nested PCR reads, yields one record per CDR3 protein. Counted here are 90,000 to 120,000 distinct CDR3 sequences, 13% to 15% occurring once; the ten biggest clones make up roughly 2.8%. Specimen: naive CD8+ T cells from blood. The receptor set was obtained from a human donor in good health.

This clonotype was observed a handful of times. The CDR3 loop reads CSVPGPGTEAFF. DNA for the CDR3: TGCAGCGTACCGGGGCCGGGGACTGAAGCTTTCTTT. The chain uses TRBV29-1 and TRBJ1-1; D may be TRBD1 (5 bases). The CDR3 length is 12 residues. Germline CDR1 is SQVTM and CDR2 is ANQGSEA. The V gene lost 6 bases and the J gene lost 5 bases, with 13 bases spanning the gap.

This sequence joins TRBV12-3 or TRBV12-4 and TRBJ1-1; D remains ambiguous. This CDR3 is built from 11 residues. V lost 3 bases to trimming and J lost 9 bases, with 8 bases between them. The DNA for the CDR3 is TGTGCCAGCAGTTTGGAGTCACAAGCTTTCTTT. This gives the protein CASSLESQAFF.

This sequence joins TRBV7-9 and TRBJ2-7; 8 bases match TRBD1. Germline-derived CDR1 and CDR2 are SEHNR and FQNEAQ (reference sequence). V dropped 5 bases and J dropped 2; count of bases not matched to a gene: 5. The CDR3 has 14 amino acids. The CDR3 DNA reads TGTGCCAGCAGCAACCGGGACAGGCCCTACGAGCAGTACTTC. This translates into CASSNRDRPYEQYF.

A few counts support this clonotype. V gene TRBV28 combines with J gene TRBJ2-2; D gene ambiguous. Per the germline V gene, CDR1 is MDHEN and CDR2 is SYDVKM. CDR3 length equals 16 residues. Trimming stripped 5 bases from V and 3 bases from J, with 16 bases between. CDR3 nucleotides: TGTGCCAGCAGTCCATTAGCCCCAGGCGACACCGGGGAGCTGTTTTTT. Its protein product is CASSPLAPGDTGELFF.

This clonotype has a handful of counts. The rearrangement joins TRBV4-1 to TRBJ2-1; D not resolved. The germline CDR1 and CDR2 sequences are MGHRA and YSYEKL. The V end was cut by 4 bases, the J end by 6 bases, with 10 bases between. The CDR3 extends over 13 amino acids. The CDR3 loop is CASSPSLVNEQFF. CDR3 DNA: TGCGCCAGCAGCCCCTCGCTGGTCAATGAGCAGTTCTTC.

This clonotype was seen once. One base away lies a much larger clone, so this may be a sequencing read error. The CDR3: CATSLSTGMYGYTF. The CDR3 region has the DNA TGTGCCACCAGTTTATCTACAGGGATGTATGGCTACACCTTC. V is TRBV12-3 or TRBV12-4 and J is TRBJ1-2; D is perhaps TRBD1 (6 bases). The CDR3 length is 14 residues.

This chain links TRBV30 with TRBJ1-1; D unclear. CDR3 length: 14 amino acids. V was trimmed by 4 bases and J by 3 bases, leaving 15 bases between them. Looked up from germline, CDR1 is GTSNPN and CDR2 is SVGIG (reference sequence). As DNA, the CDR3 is TGTGCCTGGACTCCAGCCCCCTGGGACACTGAAGCTTTCTTT. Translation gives CAWTPAPWDTEAFF.

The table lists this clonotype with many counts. For the CDR3, the DNA is TGTGCCAGCATTGAAACCGGGACCGGCTCTGAAGCTTTCTTT. Translated, it gives CASIETGTGSEAFF. This sequence joins TRBV7-2 and TRBJ1-1; tentative D call: TRBD1 (5 bases). The V gene's germline CDR1 is SGHTA and CDR2 FQGNSA. The CDR3 spans 14 residues. Trimming left V 7 bases short and J 6 bases short, with 18 bases between.